The clone carrying this T cell receptor (beta chain) has at least ten counts. TCRdb redid the calling of the RACE reads with MiXCR, one entry per CDR3 protein. Of under 100,000 distinct CDR3 sequences listed, about an eighth are singletons. Time point given: patch test 2, 6 weeks after DPC sensitization. Indicated treatment: therapeutic diphenylcyclopropenone sensitization with weekly scalp DPC. These data originate in a study of human T cells and chemical hapten exposure. Study-level background: Patients, largely female, had alopecia areata, totalis or universalis.

V was cut by 4 bases and J by 1 base, with 10 bases left in between. The V gene's germline CDR1 is SGHRS and CDR2 YFSETQ. This CDR3 contains 14 residues. The clonotype originates from a woman aged 40 to 50 with alopecia areata. Some clones in this sample may be carry-over from other donors' samples. The rearrangement uses TRBV5-1 and TRBJ2-3; the D call may be TRBD1 or TRBD2 (6 bases each). Sequencing was performed on whole blood, taken in connection with sensitization to the hapten diphenylcyclopropenone (DPC). The CDR3 DNA reads as TGCGCCAGCAGCGTCGGGGGCCGCACAGATACGCAGTATTTT. Its protein is CASSVGGRTDTQYF.